One and the same sample provided the 5 T cell receptor beta chains below, sequenced in a study of T cell changes during pregnancy in multiple sclerosis. Sequencing was performed with immunoSEQ multiplex PCR; in TCRdb, only in-frame clones are kept and a portion is missing. Of around 79,000 clones listed, about 89% are singletons. This material consisted of CD4+ T cells from peripheral blood mononuclear cells, taken in the second trimester of pregnancy. These TCRs come from a female donor with multiple sclerosis, enrolled in a pregnancy study.

This chain links TRBV7-2 with TRBJ2-3; D gene unclear. The V end was cut by 1 base, the J end by 3 bases, with 11 bases between. The CDR3 has 15 residues. From germline, CDR1 is SGHTA and CDR2 FQGNSA. CDR3 protein: CASSLVLERTDTQYF. CDR3 DNA: TGTGCCAGCAGCTTAGTTTTGGAGCGTACAGATACGCAGTATTTT.

This chain links TRBV7-2 with TRBJ1-2, with D perhaps TRBD1 (5 bases). V lost 2 bases to trimming and J lost 2 bases, with 12 bases between them. The CDR3 runs 15 residues. Germline CDR1 and CDR2: SGHTA and FQGNSA. The CDR3: CASSLFVDSNYGYTF. The CDR3 DNA reads TGTGCCAGCAGCTTATTTGTAGACAGCAACTATGGCTACACCTTC.

V is TRBV6-6 and J is TRBJ2-2; D possibly corresponds to TRBD2 (7 bases). Germline CDR1 and CDR2: MNHNY and SVGAGI (reference sequence). V was cut by 2 bases and J by 4 bases, with 14 bases left in between. The CDR3 runs 16 residues. CDR3 region: CASSYPGGRGTGELFF. The CDR3 coding sequence is TGTGCCAGCAGTTACCCCGGGGGGCGCGGCACCGGGGAGCTGTTTTTT.

The chain is built from TRBV19 and TRBJ1-1; no clear D gene. The CDR3 spans 16 residues. Germline assignment: CDR1 LNHDA and CDR2 SQIVND (reference sequence). V lost 3 bases and J lost 0, with 14 bases in between. This CDR3 is CASSISGYSVNTEAFF. The CDR3 DNA sequence: TGTGCCAGTAGTATCAGCGGGTATAGCGTGAACACTGAAGCTTTCTTT.

The chain is built from TRBV2 and TRBJ2-7, with D perhaps TRBD1 (5 bases). There are 15 residues in the CDR3. V lost 7 bases, J lost 1 base, and 17 bases lay in between. Germline assignment: CDR1 SNHLY and CDR2 FYNNEI. CDR3 nucleotide sequence: TGTGCCAGCAACATAGCAGGGTTCCCGTCCTACGAGCAGTACTTC. Amino acids: CASNIAGFPSYEQYF.